This T cell receptor beta chain was captured in a study of blood T cell repertoires in COVID-19. At the level of the study: The study drew acute and convalescent COVID-19 samples from the United States, Italy and Spain. PBMCs, B-cell-depleted T cells, or T cells provided the cDNA or gDNA that made up the material.

Original methodology: Amplification of reference gene primers was used by the study to estimate nucleated cell counts. Sequenced by immunoSEQ multiplex PCR; TCRdb stores in-frame clones only, minus some. That table furnishes V, J and clone size, whereas the DNA furnished D and trimming. The sample lists roughly 97,000 clones, 75% to 90% occurring once. Losses at the gene ends were 5 bases for V and 2 bases for J; bases not matched to a gene: 9. This CDR3 comprises 15 residues. CDR1 is KGHSH and CDR2 is LQKENI in the germline V gene. What was sequenced was peripheral blood. The chain couples TRBV18 to TRBJ2-7; 7 nucleotides match TRBD1. The source of this sequence is a man aged 60-69 years with acute or convalescent COVID-19. DNA for the CDR3: TGTGCCAGCTCAGACAGGGAAACGGGGACCTACGAGCAGTACTTC. Its translation: CASSDRETGTYEQYF. Filled out from reference TRBV18 and TRBJ2-7, the complete variable domain reads NAGVMQNPRHLVRRRGQEARLRCSPMKGHSHVYWYRQLPEEGLKFMVYLQKENIIDESGMPKERFSAEFPKEGPSILRIQQVVRGDSAAYFCASSDRETGTYEQYFGPGTRLTVT.